These 6 T cell receptor beta chains were all obtained from the same sample, sequenced in a study of blood T cell repertoires in COVID-19. TCRdb's copy holds only in-frame clones and misses some; the assay was immunoSEQ multiplex PCR. The sample holds fewer than 200,000 clones, over 80% seen once. Material: peripheral blood. Every receptor here comes from a woman in her sixties or seventies with COVID-19, enrolled during active disease.

This chain connects TRBV5-1 to TRBJ1-6; tentatively, D is TRBD1 (6 bases). This CDR3 contains 13 residues. V was trimmed by 0 bases and J by 9 bases, leaving 7 bases between them. Germline assignment: CDR1 SGHRS and CDR2 YFSETQ. CDR3 bases: TGCGCCAGCAGCTTGGACAGGGTTTCACCCCTCCACTTT. Translation gives CASSLDRVSPLHF.

This chain joins TRBV14 and TRBJ2-3, with 9 bases that match TRBD1. CDR3 length: 15 residues. The germline gives CDR1 SGHDN, CDR2 FVKESK. J lost 7 bases, V lost 3 bases, and 8 bases had no gene match. CDR3 residues: CASSQPGQGRNTQYF. CDR3 nucleotides: TGTGCCAGCAGCCAGCCGGGACAGGGACGTAATACGCAGTATTTT.

This clone has a single count. J is TRBJ2-3 and V is TRBV7-2; no clear D. CDR1 and CDR2 (germline): SGHTA, FQGNSA. This CDR3 is built from 15 residues. V shed 1 base and J shed 2 bases, with 10 bases lying between them. CDR3 in amino acids: CASSLGARLTDTQYF. The CDR3 nucleotides read TGTGCCAGCAGCTTAGGTGCGCGGCTCACAGATACGCAGTATTTT.

The chain joins TRBV4-3 to TRBJ1-1; unclear D gene. The CDR3 length is 14 residues. Germline CDR1 and CDR2: LGHNA and YSLEER. With 1 base removed from V and 4 bases from J, the gap between germline ends came to 10 bases. CDR3 sequence reads: CASSQGHQITEAFF. CDR3 DNA sequence: TGCGCCAGCAGCCAAGGTCACCAGATCACTGAAGCTTTCTTT.

This chain uses TRBV7-2 with TRBJ2-1, with 16 bases lining up with TRBD2. Germline V gene data show CDR1 as SGHTA and CDR2 as FQGNSA. With 1 base clipped from V and 2 bases from J, the junction kept 2 bases outside the gene matches. The CDR3 is made up of 18 amino acids. As DNA, the CDR3 is TGTGCCAGCAGCTTAGTGGGACTAGCGGGAGGGCCCTACAATGAGCAGTTCTTC. The encoded protein is CASSLVGLAGGPYNEQFF.

A few counts support this clone. CDR3 in amino acids: CASSLSYHDSSYEQYF. For the CDR3, the DNA is TGTGCCAGCAGTTTATCGTACCATGACTCTTCCTACGAGCAGTACTTC. The genes are TRBV27 and TRBJ2-7, with D unresolved. The CDR3 loop spans 16 amino acids. V was trimmed by 0 bases and J by 1 base, leaving 13 bases between them. Germline CDR1 MNHEY, CDR2 SMNVEV (reference sequence).